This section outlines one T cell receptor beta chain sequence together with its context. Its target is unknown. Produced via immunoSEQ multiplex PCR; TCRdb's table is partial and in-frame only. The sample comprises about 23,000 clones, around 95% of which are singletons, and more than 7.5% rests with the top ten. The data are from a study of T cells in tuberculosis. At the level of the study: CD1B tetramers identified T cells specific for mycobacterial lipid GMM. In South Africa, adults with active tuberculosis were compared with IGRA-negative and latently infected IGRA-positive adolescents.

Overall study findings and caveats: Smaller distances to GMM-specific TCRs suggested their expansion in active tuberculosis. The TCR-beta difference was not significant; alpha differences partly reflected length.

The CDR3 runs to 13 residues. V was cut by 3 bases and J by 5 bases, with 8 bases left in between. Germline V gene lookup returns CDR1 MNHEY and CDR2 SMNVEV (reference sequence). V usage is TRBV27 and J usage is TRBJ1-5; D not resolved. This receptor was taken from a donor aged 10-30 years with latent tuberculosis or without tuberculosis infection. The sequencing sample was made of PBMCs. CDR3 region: CASSFGLDQPQHF. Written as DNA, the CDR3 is TGTGCCAGCAGTTTCGGTCTCGATCAGCCCCAGCATTTT.